This is a list of T cell receptor beta chains from one sample in a study of shared clonotypes between healthy human individuals. Measured with immunoSEQ multiplex PCR; TCRdb has only the in-frame clones, and not every one. The sample comprises hundreds of thousands of clones, more than 95% of which are singletons, and about 0.057% rests with the top ten. Sequencing was done on a sample of naive CD4+ T cells sorted from blood. These receptors all come from a woman in her thirties in good health. Each CDR3 is given with its conserved first and last residue. D genes are given only for firm matches. Rows give clone size only sometimes, using once, few, many, or a class for an expanded clone.

v_gene	d_gene	j_gene	abundance	len	CDR3nt	CDR3aa
TRBV7-2	TRBD1	TRBJ2-1	NA	15	TGTGCCAGCAGGAACAGGGGTAATCACTACAATGAGCAGTTCTTC	CASRNRGNHYNEQFF
TRBV5-1	NA	TRBJ1-2	NA	16	TGCGCCAGCAGCTTGGGCACGGCCGGTGCTAACTATGGCTACACCTTC	CASSLGTAGANYGYTF
TRBV10-3	NA	TRBJ2-7	once	17	TGTGCCATCAGTGAGACCATGGTCGAGGACTTAACCTACGAGCAGTACTTC	CAISETMVEDLTYEQYF
TRBV11-1	TRBD1	TRBJ2-7	NA	17	TGTGCCAGCAGCCCGGGATGGACAGGGCAAAACTCCTACGAGCAGTACTTC	CASSPGWTGQNSYEQYF
TRBV5-1	TRBD2	TRBJ2-3	NA	15	TGCGCCAGCAAAACGACGACTAGCGGGGGAGATACGCAGTATTTT	CASKTTTSGGDTQYF
TRBV27	TRBD2	TRBJ2-1	NA	16	TGTGCCAGCAGTCTCCGACTAGCGGGAGTTGGCAATGAGCAGTTCTTC	CASSLRLAGVGNEQFF
TRBV6-5	TRBD2	TRBJ2-7	NA	16	TGTGCCAGCAGTTACCGACTAGCCATAGGGGCCTACGAGCAGTACTTC	CASSYRLAIGAYEQYF
TRBV27	TRBD1	TRBJ2-1	NA	16	TGTGCCAGCAGCGCGACGGGGACAGCCGTAAACAATGAGCAGTTCTTC	CASSATGTAVNNEQFF
TRBV28	NA	TRBJ1-4	NA	14	TGTGCCAGCAGTTTTTCGGCAGGGATTTGGAAACTGTTTTTT	CASSFSAGIWKLFF
TRBV27	TRBD2	TRBJ2-1	NA	15	TGTGCCAGCAGAGAAGCGGGAGTGGGGAACAATGAGCAGTTCTTC	CASREAGVGNNEQFF
TRBV5-5	NA	TRBJ2-2	once	16	TGTGCCAGCAGCTTTCGGCAGGGTGGGGACACCGGGGAGCTGTTTTTT	CASSFRQGGDTGELFF
TRBV11-2	TRBD2	TRBJ2-1	once	15	TGTGCCAGCAGCTTAGTCGCGGGAGGGGGCAATGAGCAGTTCTTC	CASSLVAGGGNEQFF
TRBV28	NA	TRBJ2-1	NA	13	TGTGCCAGCGGAAAGACACTTTACAATGAGCAGTTCTTC	CASGKTLYNEQFF
TRBV5-1	NA	TRBJ2-5	NA	13	TGCGCCAGCAGCTTGCGGACCATAGAGACCCAGTACTTC	CASSLRTIETQYF
TRBV6-1	TRBD2	TRBJ2-1	NA	16	TGTGCCAGCAGTGAAGGGCTAGCGGGAGGGTCGAATGAGCAGTTCTTC	CASSEGLAGGSNEQFF
TRBV19	NA	TRBJ2-6	NA	15	TGTGCCAGTAGTACGGAAAACTCTGGGGCCAACGTCCTGACTTTC	CASSTENSGANVLTF
TRBV4-1	NA	TRBJ2-5	NA	18	TGCGCCAGCAGCCACCCAAAAGGCAGACGGGACAAACTAGAGACCCAGTACTTC	CASSHPKGRRDKLETQYF
TRBV28	TRBD1	TRBJ2-3	NA	14	TGTGCCAGCAGACCCCAGGGGGACACAGATACGCAGTATTTT	CASRPQGDTDTQYF
TRBV10-1	TRBD2	TRBJ2-3	NA	14	TGCGCCAGCAGTGGGAGCGCGGGAGAAGATACGCAGTATTTT	CASSGSAGEDTQYF
TRBV29-1	TRBD2	TRBJ2-3	NA	17	TGCAGCGCCCACCTCGGCCGGGACTACCTTAACACAGATCAGCAGTATTTT	CSAHLGRDYLNTDQQYF
TRBV5-1	NA	TRBJ2-1	NA	12	TGCGCCAGCAGCCCAGTGGGTGGGATACAGTTCTTC	CASSPVGGIQFF
TRBV30	NA	TRBJ2-7	NA	11	TGTGCCTGGAGCTTGGCCTACGAGCAGTACTTC	CAWSLAYEQYF
TRBV6-1	NA	TRBJ2-6	NA	15	TGTGCCAGCACCAGAACATACTCTGGGGCCAACGTCCTGACTTTC	CASTRTYSGANVLTF
TRBV5-1	NA	TRBJ1-2	NA	16	TGCGCCAGCAGCTTGGCCCCGGAGCAGGGAGCTCGAGGCTACACCTTC	CASSLAPEQGARGYTF
TRBV27	NA	TRBJ2-1	NA	13	TGTGCCAGCACCCGACAATCGGACAATGAGCAGTTCTTC	CASTRQSDNEQFF
TRBV28	TRBD2	TRBJ2-5	NA	16	TGTGCCAGCAGTTTCGGGGTAGCGGGAGGGCAAGAGACCCAGTACTTC	CASSFGVAGGQETQYF
TRBV5-1	NA	TRBJ2-1	NA	17	TGCGCCAGCAGGCCTCTAGTTGGCGTAAGCTCCTACAATGAGCAGTTCTTC	CASRPLVGVSSYNEQFF
TRBV6-5	TRBD1	TRBJ1-1	NA	14	TGTGCCAGCAGTTATAGACAGGGGGCATCTGAAGCTTTCTTT	CASSYRQGASEAFF
TRBV27	TRBD1	TRBJ1-1	NA	16	TGTGCCAGCCGGGATTGGGACAGGGGGCCCGGTGGTGAAGCTTTCTTT	CASRDWDRGPGGEAFF
TRBV28	NA	TRBJ2-1	NA	14	TGTGCCAGCAGTCTTATCTTGGGGGACGATGAGCAGTTCTTC	CASSLILGDDEQFF
TRBV27	TRBD1	TRBJ2-3	once	17	TGTGCCAGCAGTACGCGGACAGGTGGTGGAAACACAGATACGCAGTATTTT	CASSTRTGGGNTDTQYF
TRBV18	TRBD1	TRBJ1-1	NA	18	TGTGCCAGCTCACCATTAATGGCGCCCGACAGGGGGTACACTGAAGCTTTCTTT	CASSPLMAPDRGYTEAFF